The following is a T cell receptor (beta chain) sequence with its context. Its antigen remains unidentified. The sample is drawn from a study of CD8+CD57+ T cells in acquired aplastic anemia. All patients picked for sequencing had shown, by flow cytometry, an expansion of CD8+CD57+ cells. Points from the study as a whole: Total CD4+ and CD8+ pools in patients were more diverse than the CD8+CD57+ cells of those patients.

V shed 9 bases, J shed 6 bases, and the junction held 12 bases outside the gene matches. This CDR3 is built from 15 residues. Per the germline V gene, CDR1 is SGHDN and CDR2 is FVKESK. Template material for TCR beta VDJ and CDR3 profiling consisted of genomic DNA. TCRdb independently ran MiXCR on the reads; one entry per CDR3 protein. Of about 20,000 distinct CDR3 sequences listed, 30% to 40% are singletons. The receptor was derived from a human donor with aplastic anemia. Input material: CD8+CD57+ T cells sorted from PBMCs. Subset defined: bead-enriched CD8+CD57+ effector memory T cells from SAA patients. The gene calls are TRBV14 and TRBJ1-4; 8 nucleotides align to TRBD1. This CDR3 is CASSQWQGADEKLFF. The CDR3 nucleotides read TGTGCCAGTAGTCAATGGCAGGGGGCGGATGAAAAACTGTTTTTT.